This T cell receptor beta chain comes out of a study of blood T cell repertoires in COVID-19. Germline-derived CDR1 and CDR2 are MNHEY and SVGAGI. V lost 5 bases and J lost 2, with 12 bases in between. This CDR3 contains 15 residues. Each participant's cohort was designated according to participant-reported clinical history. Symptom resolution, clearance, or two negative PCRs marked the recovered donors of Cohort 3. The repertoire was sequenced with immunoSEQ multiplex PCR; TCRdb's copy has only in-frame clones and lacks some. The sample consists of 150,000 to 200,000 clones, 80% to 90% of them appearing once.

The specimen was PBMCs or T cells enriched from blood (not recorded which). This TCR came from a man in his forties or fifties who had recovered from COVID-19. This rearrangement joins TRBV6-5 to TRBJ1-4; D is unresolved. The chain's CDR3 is CASSPGGGTNEKLFF. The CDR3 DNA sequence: TGTGCCAGCAGTCCGGGCGGAGGGACTAATGAAAAACTGTTTTTT.